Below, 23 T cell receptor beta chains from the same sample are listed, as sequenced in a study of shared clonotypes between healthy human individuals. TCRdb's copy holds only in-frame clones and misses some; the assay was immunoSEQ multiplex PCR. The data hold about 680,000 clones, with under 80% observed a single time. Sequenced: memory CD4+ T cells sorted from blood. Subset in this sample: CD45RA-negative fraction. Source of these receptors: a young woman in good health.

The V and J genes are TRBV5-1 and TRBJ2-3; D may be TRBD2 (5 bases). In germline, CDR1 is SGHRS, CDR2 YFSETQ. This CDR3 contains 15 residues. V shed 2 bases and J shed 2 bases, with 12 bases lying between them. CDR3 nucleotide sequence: TGCGCCAGCAGCTTCACGTCAGCGGCCACAGATACGCAGTATTTT. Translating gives CASSFTSAATDTQYF. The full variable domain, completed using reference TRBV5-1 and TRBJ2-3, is KAGVTQTPRYLIKTRGQQVTLSCSPISGHRSVSWYQQTPGQGLQFLFEYFSETQRNKGNFPGRFSGRQFSNSRSEMNVSTLELGDSALYLCASSFTSAATDTQYFGPGTRLTVL.

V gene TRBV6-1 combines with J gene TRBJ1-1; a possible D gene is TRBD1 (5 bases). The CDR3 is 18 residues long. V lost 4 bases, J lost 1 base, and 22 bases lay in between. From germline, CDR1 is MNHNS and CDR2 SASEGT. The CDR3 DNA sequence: TGTGCCAGCAGTGCCTATAGATGGGGGGGAAAGAAGAACACTGAAGCTTTCTTT. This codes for CASSAYRWGGKKNTEAFF.

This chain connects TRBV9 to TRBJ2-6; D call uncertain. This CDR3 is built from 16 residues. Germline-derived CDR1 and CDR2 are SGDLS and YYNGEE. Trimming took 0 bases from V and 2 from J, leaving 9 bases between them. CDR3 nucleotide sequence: TGTGCCAGCAGCGTAGAGGGCGTAGCTGGGGCCAACGTCCTGACTTTC. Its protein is CASSVEGVAGANVLTF.

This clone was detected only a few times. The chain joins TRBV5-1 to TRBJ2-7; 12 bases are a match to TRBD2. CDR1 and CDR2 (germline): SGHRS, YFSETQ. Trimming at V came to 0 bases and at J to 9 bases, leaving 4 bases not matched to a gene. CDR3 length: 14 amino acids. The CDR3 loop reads CASSLGTSGNWQYF. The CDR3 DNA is TGCGCCAGCAGCTTGGGGACTAGCGGGAATTGGCAGTACTTC.

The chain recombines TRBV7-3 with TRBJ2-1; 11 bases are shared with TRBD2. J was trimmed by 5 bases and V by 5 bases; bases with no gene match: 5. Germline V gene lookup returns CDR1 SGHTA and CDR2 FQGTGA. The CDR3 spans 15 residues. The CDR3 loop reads CASSPLAGAHNEQFF. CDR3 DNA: TGTGCCAGCAGCCCACTAGCGGGAGCGCACAATGAGCAGTTCTTC.

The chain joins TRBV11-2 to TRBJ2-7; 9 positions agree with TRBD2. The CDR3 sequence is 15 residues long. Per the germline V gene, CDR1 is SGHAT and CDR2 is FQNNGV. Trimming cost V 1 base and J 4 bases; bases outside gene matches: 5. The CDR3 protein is CASSLGVAGVYEQYF. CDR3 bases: TGTGCCAGCAGCTTAGGGGTAGCGGGAGTTTACGAGCAGTACTTC.

CDR3 nucleotide sequence: TGTGCCAGCAGCCAACGCCCAGATACGCAGTATTTT. Protein product: CASSQRPDTQYF. V gene TRBV14 combines with J gene TRBJ2-3; D not certain. Between the trimmed V and J ends, which lost 2 bases and 4 bases, there was a span of 4 bases. The germline CDR1 and CDR2 sequences are SGHDN and FVKESK. CDR3 size: 12 residues.

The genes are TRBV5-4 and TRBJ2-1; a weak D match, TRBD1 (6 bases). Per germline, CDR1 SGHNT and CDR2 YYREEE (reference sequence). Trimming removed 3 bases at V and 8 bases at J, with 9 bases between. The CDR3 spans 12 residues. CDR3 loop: CASSWGRDEQFF. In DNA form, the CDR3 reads TGTGCCAGCAGCTGGGGGCGGGATGAGCAGTTCTTC.

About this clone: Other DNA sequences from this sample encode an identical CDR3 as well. DNA for the CDR3: TGTGCCAGCAGTGAGACTAGCGGGGCCGCCTACGAGCAGTACTTC. Its protein product is CASSETSGAAYEQYF. The J gene is TRBJ2-7, the V gene TRBV2; 11 bases are shared with TRBD2. In germline, CDR1 is SNHLY, CDR2 FYNNEI. This CDR3 spans 15 amino acids. V dropped 3 bases and J dropped 2; count of bases not matched to a gene: 3.

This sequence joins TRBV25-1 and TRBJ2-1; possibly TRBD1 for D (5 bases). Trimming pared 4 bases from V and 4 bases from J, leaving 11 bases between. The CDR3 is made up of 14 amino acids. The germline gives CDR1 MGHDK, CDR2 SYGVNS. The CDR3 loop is CASSGVRVYNEQFF. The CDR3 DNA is TGTGCCAGCAGTGGCGTCAGGGTATACAATGAGCAGTTCTTC.

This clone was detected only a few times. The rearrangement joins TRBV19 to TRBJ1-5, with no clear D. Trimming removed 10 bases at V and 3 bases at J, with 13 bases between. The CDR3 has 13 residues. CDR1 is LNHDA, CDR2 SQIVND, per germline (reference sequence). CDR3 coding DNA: TGTGCCACCAAGTGGGGTTTCAATCAGCCCCAGCATTTT. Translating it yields CATKWGFNQPQHF. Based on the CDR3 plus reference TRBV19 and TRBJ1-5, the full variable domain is DGGITQSPKYLFRKEGQNVTLSCEQNLNHDAMYWYRQDPGQGLRLIYYSQIVNDFQKGDIAEGYSVSREKKESFPLTVTSAQKNPTAFYLCATKWGFNQPQHFGDGTRLSIL.

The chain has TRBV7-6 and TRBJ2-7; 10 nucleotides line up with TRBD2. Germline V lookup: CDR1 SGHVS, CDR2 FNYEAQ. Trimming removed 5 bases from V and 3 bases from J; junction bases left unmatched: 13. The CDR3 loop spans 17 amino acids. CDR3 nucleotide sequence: TGTGCCAGCAGCCCCAGGACGTCTAGCGGGGGAAACTACGAGCAGTACTTC. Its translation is CASSPRTSSGGNYEQYF.

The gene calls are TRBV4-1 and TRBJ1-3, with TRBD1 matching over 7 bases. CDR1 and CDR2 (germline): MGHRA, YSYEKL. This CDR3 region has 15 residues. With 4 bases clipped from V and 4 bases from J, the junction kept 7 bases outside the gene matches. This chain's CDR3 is CASSRARGPGNTIYF. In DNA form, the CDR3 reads TGCGCCAGCAGCCGAGCTAGGGGGCCGGGAAACACCATATATTTT.

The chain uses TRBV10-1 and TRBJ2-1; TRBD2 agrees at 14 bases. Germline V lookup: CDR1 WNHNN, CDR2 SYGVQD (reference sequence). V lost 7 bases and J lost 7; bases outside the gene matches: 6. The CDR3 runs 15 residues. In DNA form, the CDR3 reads TGCGCCAGCACCCTGACTAGCGGGAGGGTGAATGAGCAGTTCTTC. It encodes CASTLTSGRVNEQFF.

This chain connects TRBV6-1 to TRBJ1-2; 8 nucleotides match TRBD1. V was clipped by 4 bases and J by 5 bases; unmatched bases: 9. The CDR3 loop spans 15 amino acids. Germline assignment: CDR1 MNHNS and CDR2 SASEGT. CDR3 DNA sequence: TGTGCCAGCAGTGTAGTCTCGACAGGGGATTATGGCTACACCTTC. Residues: CASSVVSTGDYGYTF.

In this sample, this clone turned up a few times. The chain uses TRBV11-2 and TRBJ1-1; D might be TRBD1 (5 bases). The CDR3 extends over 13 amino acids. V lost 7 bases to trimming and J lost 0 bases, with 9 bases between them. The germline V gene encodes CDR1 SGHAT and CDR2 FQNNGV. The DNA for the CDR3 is TGTGCCAGCACACGGGACTTGAACACTGAAGCTTTCTTT. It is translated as CASTRDLNTEAFF.

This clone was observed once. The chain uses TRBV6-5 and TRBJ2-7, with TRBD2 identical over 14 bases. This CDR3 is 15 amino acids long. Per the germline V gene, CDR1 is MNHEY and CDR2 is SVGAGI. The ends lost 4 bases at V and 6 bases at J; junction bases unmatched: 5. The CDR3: CASSWETSGRGEQYF. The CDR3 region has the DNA TGTGCCAGCAGTTGGGAGACTAGCGGGAGGGGCGAGCAGTACTTC.

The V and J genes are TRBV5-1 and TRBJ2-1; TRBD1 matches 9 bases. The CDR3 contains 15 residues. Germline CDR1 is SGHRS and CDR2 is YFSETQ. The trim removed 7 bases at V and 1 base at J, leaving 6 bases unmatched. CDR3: CASGSTGGSYNEQFF. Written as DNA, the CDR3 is TGCGCCAGCGGGTCGACAGGGGGTTCCTACAATGAGCAGTTCTTC.

DNA of the CDR3: TGTGCCAGCAGCACCTATAAGACTAGCCTCCCCGGGGAGCTGTTTTTT. Its translation is CASSTYKTSLPGELFF. The chain has TRBV5-6 and TRBJ2-2; 7 nucleotides align to TRBD2. Germline V CDR1 and CDR2: SGHDT, YYEEEE. V trimming: 4 bases; J trimming: 6 bases; junction bases outside the gene matches: 12. This CDR3 contains 16 residues.

The CDR3: CASSFGLAGDTQYF. The CDR3 DNA follows: TGTGCCAGCAGCTTTGGACTAGCGGGAGATACGCAGTATTTT. V usage is TRBV7-2 and J usage is TRBJ2-3; 11 positions match TRBD2. Germline V CDR1 and CDR2: SGHTA, FQGNSA. This CDR3 has 14 amino acids. Unmatched junction bases numbered 1, after V lost 3 bases and J lost 5 bases.

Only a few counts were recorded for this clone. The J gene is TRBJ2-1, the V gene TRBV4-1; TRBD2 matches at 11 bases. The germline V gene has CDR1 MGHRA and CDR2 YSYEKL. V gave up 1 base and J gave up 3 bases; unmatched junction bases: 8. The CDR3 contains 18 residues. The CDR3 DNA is TGCGCCAGCAGCCAAGTTGATATGGGACTAGCGGTCTACAATGAGCAGTTCTTC. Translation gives CASSQVDMGLAVYNEQFF.

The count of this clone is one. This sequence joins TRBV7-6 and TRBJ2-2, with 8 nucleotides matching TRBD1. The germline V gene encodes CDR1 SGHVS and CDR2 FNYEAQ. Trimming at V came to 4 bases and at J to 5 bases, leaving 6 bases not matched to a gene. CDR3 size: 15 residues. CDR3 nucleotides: TGTGCCAGCAGCTACCGGGACAGGTGGACCGGGGAGCTGTTTTTT. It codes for CASSYRDRWTGELFF. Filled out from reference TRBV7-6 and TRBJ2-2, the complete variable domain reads GAGVSQSPRYKVTKRGQDVALRCDPISGHVSLYWYRQALGQGPEFLTYFNYEAQQDKSGLPNDRFSAERPEGSISTLTIQRTEQRDSAMYRCASSYRDRWTGELFFGEGSRLTVL.

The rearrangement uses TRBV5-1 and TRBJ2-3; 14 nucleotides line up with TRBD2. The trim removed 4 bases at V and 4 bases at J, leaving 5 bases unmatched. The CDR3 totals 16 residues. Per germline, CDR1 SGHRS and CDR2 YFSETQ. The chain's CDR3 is CASSPGGLAGADTQYF. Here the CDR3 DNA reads TGCGCCAGCAGCCCGGGGGGACTAGCGGGGGCAGATACGCAGTATTTT.